These 18 T cell receptor beta chains were sequenced from one sample in a study of T-cell reconstitution after alpha-beta-depleted transplantation in children. Unique molecular identifiers tagged the TCRbeta library. TCRdb analysed the PCR reads with MiXCR anew, one entry per CDR3 protein. The repertoire holds about 580,000 distinct CDR3 sequences, roughly 23% seen once, with 14% in the top ten. The sequences come from PBMCs, mostly from graft donor cells, collected 360 days after TCRalphabeta/CD19-depleted stem cell transplant. These receptors were obtained from a boy younger than two who had a stem cell transplant for acute myeloid leukemia, so the T cells may come from the graft donor.

CDR3 sequence: CSASGQGVQPQHF. DNA of the CDR3: TGCAGTGCTAGTGGACAGGGTGTTCAGCCCCAGCATTTT. The chain carries TRBV20-1 and TRBJ1-5, with 8 bases lining up with TRBD1. V was clipped by 3 bases and J by 6 bases; unmatched bases: 4. From germline, CDR1 is DFQATT and CDR2 SNEGSKA (reference sequence). This CDR3 is built from 13 residues.

This clonotype was seen more than once but under ten times. The chain carries TRBV7-9 and TRBJ2-3; TRBD1 is a possible D gene (6 bases). V lost 0 bases to trimming and J lost 2 bases, with 9 bases between them. Germline V lookup: CDR1 SEHNR, CDR2 FQNEAQ (reference sequence). The CDR3 contains 15 residues. The DNA for the CDR3 is TGTGCCAGCAGCTTAGCGGGGGCGATCACAGATACGCAGTATTTT. This translates into CASSLAGAITDTQYF.

This clonotype was detected only a few times. The J gene is TRBJ1-2, the V gene TRBV25-1, with D tentatively TRBD1 (6 bases). The CDR3 sequence is 16 residues long. The germline V and J ends were trimmed by 3 bases and 1 base, with 15 bases remaining between them. Looked up from germline, CDR1 is MGHDK and CDR2 is SYGVNS. The CDR3 nucleotides are TGTGCCAGCAGTGACAGGGGTAAAGGGCTTAACTATGGCTACACCTTC. Amino acid sequence: CASSDRGKGLNYGYTF.

The gene calls are TRBV28 and TRBJ2-7; D may correspond to TRBD1 or TRBD2 (5 bases each). The germline V and J ends were trimmed by 5 bases and 5 bases, with 19 bases remaining between them. Per the germline V gene, CDR1 is MDHEN and CDR2 is SYDVKM. The CDR3 spans 15 residues. In nucleotides, the CDR3 is TGTGCCAGCAGTCCTACCGGGACCCTTGGGGACGAGCAGTACGTC. This encodes CASSPTGTLGDEQYV.

Ten or more counts support this clonotype. The gene calls are TRBV6-5 and TRBJ2-1; 12 bases agree with TRBD2. Germline V gives CDR1 MNHEY, CDR2 SVGAGI. The CDR3 runs 16 residues. V was pared by 0 bases and J by 7 bases, with 4 bases of the junction left unmatched. The CDR3 DNA is TGTGCCAGCAGTTACTCGACTAGCGGGGGCCGAAATGAGCAGTTCTTC. Its protein is CASSYSTSGGRNEQFF.

The chain uses TRBV5-1 and TRBJ2-7; 12 bases fit TRBD2. From germline, CDR1 is SGHRS and CDR2 YFSETQ. After removal of 7 bases from V and 2 bases from J, the junction contained 1 base not matched to a gene. The CDR3 totals 13 residues. CDR3: CASRLAGAYEQYF. DNA of the CDR3: TGCGCCAGCCGACTAGCGGGGGCCTACGAGCAGTACTTC.

The chain carries TRBV3-1 and TRBJ2-1; TRBD2 matches 12 bases. Germline CDR1 and CDR2: LGHDT and YNNKEL (reference sequence). Trimming at V came to 4 bases and at J to 8 bases, leaving 6 bases not matched to a gene. This CDR3 has 15 amino acids. CDR3 DNA sequence: TGTGCCAGCAGCCGAGCGACTAGCGGGGGCTATGAGCAGTTCTTC. Its translation is CASSRATSGGYEQFF.

The V call is TRBV6-1, the J call TRBJ2-1; tentatively, D is TRBD1 (6 bases). The ends were cut back, 3 bases at V and 10 bases at J, with 13 bases in the middle. CDR3 length: 13 amino acids. Germline values: CDR1 MNHNS, CDR2 SASEGT. The CDR3 is CASSERNRDEQFF. The CDR3 nucleotides are TGTGCCAGCAGTGAGCGCAACAGGGACGAGCAGTTCTTC.

This clonotype was recorded many times. The rearrangement links TRBV29-1 to TRBJ2-1, with D unresolved. CDR3 size: 17 residues. V was shortened by 0 bases and J by 0 bases, with 15 bases between the two germline ends. Germline V gene sequence: CDR1 SQVTM, CDR2 ANQGSEA. CDR3 in DNA: TGCAGCGTTGAAGAGGGGTCTTACTTGAGCTCCTACAATGAGCAGTTCTTC. Its translation is CSVEEGSYLSSYNEQFF.

The chain has TRBV7-6 and TRBJ1-3; unclear D gene. This CDR3 has 14 amino acids. V was clipped by 0 bases and J by 0 bases, with 3 bases between them. Germline CDR1 reads SGHVS; CDR2 reads FNYEAQ. CDR3 coding DNA: TGTGCCAGCAGCTTAGCCTTCTCTGGAAACACCATATATTTT. This codes for CASSLAFSGNTIYF.

This chain joins TRBV29-1 and TRBJ2-7; TRBD1 matches at 10 bases. The CDR3 runs to 12 residues. Germline V lookup: CDR1 SQVTM, CDR2 ANQGSEA. Trimming took 4 bases from V and 6 from J; bases not matched to a gene: 3. In DNA, the CDR3 is TGCAGCGTTGGACAGGGGGCGGGCGAGCAGTACTTC. This sequence encodes CSVGQGAGEQYF.

This clonotype was observed a handful of times. The chain carries TRBV15 and TRBJ2-5; 10 nucleotides agree with TRBD1. Germline CDR1 LNHNV, CDR2 YYDKDF (reference sequence). The length of the CDR3 is 14 residues. V lost 5 bases to trimming and J lost 4 bases; unmatched junction nucleotides: 4. The CDR3: CATSWDRGGETQYF. In DNA form, the CDR3 reads TGTGCCACCAGCTGGGACAGGGGAGGAGAGACCCAGTACTTC.

The genes are TRBV12-3 or TRBV12-4 and TRBJ2-7; possibly TRBD2 for D (5 bases). Trimming removed 6 bases at V and 3 bases at J, with 15 bases between. The CDR3 loop spans 14 amino acids. The CDR3 here is CASSPEGKVYEQYF. As DNA, the CDR3 is TGTGCCAGCAGCCCCGAGGGTAAGGTCTACGAGCAGTACTTC.

This chain links TRBV20-1 with TRBJ2-1, with D possibly being TRBD1 (6 bases). Trimming took off 4 bases at V and 3 bases at J, with 13 bases between the two ends. The CDR3 has 14 amino acids. Germline loops: CDR1 DFQATT, CDR2 SNEGSKA (reference sequence). CDR3: CSAIYIGGYNEQFF. CDR3 DNA sequence: TGCAGTGCTATATACATAGGGGGCTACAATGAGCAGTTCTTC.

This clonotype appeared many times. The gene calls are TRBV7-8 and TRBJ2-7; D is unresolved. Germline CDR1 SGHVS, CDR2 FQNEAQ. The CDR3 spans 14 residues. V shed 2 bases and J shed 4 bases, with 12 bases lying between them. This CDR3 is CASSLRNTAYEQYV. CDR3 nucleotide sequence: TGTGCCAGCAGCTTAAGGAACACAGCGTACGAGCAGTACGTC.

The rearrangement joins TRBV12-3 or TRBV12-4 to TRBJ2-1, with 7 bases identical to TRBD2. The CDR3 extends over 16 amino acids. After removal of 5 bases from V and 4 bases from J, the junction contained 11 bases not matched to a gene. The CDR3 here is CASSGLPGLRYNEQFF. CDR3 bases: TGTGCCAGCAGTGGCCTGCCGGGACTAAGGTACAATGAGCAGTTCTTC.

The chain combines TRBV24-1 with TRBJ2-5, with D possibly matching TRBD2 (6 bases). CDR1 and CDR2 from the germline V gene are KGHDR and SFDVKD. V lost 4 bases, J lost 3 bases, and 14 bases lay in between. The CDR3 loop spans 15 amino acids. Written as DNA, the CDR3 is TGTGCCACCAGTGAGATGGGGGGTCCTAAAGAGACCCAGTACTTC. Translation gives CATSEMGGPKETQYF.

This clonotype has at least ten counts. The genes are TRBV19 and TRBJ2-5; D gene uncertain. The V gene lost 5 bases and the J gene lost 2 bases, with 9 bases spanning the gap. CDR1 is LNHDA and CDR2 is SQIVND in the germline V gene (reference sequence). This CDR3 comprises 13 residues. Written as DNA, the CDR3 is TGTGCCAGTAGTGGAAAGCAACAAGAGACCCAGTACTTC. Protein product: CASSGKQQETQYF.